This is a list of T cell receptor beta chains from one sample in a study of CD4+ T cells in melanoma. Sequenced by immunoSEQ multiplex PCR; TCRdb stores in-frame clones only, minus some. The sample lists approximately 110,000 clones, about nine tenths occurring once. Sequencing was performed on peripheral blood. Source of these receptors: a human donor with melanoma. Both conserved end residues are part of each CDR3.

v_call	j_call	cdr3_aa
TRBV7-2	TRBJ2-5	CASSLVPAQETQYF
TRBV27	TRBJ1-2	CASSLFATGRSEDGYTF
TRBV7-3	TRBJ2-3	CASSLSGELGDTQYF
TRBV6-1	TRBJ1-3	CASSADRGNTIYF
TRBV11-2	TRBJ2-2	CASSLFDELFF
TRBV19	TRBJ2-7	CASKPGVFSYEQYF
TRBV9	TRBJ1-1	CASSVEGDKNTEAFF
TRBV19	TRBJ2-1	CASRSTNQYNEQFF
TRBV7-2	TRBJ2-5	CASSAVAGGYTQETQYF
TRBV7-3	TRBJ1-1	CATGGGPDTEAFF
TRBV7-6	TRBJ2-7	CASSLGGTAYEQYF
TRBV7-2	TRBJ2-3	CASSLGPSGGLDTQYF
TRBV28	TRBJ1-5	CASSFPNQPQHF
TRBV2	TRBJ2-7	CASKPSGGPRHEQYF
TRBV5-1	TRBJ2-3	CASSLEAGGSIGTQYF
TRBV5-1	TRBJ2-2	CASSSHRWDAGELFF
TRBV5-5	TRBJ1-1	CASSATTGGNTEAFF
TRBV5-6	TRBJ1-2	CASSWTGVPYGYTF
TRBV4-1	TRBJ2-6	CASSPSDRRSSGANVLTF
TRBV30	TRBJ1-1	CAWSVETRTRNTEAFF
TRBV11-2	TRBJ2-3	CASSRPTSGGADTQYF
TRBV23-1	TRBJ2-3	CASSQWTSEHTDTQYF
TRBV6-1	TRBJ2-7	CASRVDRESEQYF
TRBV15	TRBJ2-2	CATSRVGIIGGELFF
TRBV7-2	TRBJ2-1	CASSRWINEQFF
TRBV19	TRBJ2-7	CASSIGVPGLGSYEQYF
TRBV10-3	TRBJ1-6	CAISEQGSSYNSPLHF
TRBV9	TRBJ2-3	CASSVVGGRTDTQYF
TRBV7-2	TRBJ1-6	CASSLGVSSPLHF
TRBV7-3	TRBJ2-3	CASSLSGSGSTDTQYF
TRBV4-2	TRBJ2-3	CASSQAPSDRSTDTQYF
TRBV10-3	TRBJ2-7	CAISESYGAGGVKYF
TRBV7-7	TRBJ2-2	CASSPTGGTNTGELFF
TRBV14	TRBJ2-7	CASSQVNSVHEQYF
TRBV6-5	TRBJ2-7	CASRPGPSYEQYF
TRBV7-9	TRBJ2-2	CASSRQGTNTGELFF
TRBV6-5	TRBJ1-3	CASRRLSSGNTIYF
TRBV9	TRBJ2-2	CASSSRGTNTGELFF
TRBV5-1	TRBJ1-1	CASSLDLGNTEAFF
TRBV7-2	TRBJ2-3	CASSFPRTSGTDTQYF